The 6 T cell receptor beta chains given below trace back to one sample, sequenced in a study of memory CD4+ T cells and cytomegalovirus serostatus. The table came from immunoSEQ multiplex PCR; TCRdb's copy has only in-frame clones and leaves some out. Among 27,000 or so clones listed, 76% were seen once. Single viable CD3+CD4+CD8-CD45RO+ cells were sorted as the memory CD4+ T cells. Sequencing was carried out using memory CD4+ T cells from blood. All receptors derive from an adult in good health and CMV-seronegative.

This chain links TRBV12-5 with TRBJ2-2; 10 positions match TRBD1. The CDR3 contains 17 residues. Trimming took 2 bases from V and 1 from J; bases not matched to a gene: 4. The V gene's germline CDR1 is LGHNT and CDR2 FRNRAP. CDR3: CASGLTWTGGNTGELFF. CDR3 DNA sequence: TGTGCTAGTGGTTTGACGTGGACAGGGGGGAACACCGGGGAGCTGTTTTTT.

This chain connects TRBV20-1 to TRBJ1-1, with D hard to call. Trimming pared 2 bases from V and 2 bases from J, leaving 3 bases between. The CDR3 contains 11 residues. CDR1 is DFQATT, CDR2 SNEGSKA, per germline (reference sequence). CDR3 sequence: CSARKNTEAFF. CDR3 coding DNA: TGCAGTGCTAGAAAAAACACTGAAGCTTTCTTT.

The chain carries TRBV18 and TRBJ1-3; D is ambiguous. The germline V gene encodes CDR1 KGHSH and CDR2 LQKENI. V lost 5 bases to trimming and J lost 0 bases, with 17 bases between them. This CDR3 region has 17 residues. CDR3 DNA sequence: TGTGCCAGCTCAACAAGTCTTCTCCCCACCTCTGGAAACACCATATATTTT. It specifies CASSTSLLPTSGNTIYF.

The V and J genes are TRBV18 and TRBJ2-1; maybe TRBD2 (6 bases). CDR3 length: 12 amino acids. V shed 3 bases and J shed 7 bases, with 7 bases lying between them. Germline-derived CDR1 and CDR2 are KGHSH and LQKENI. CDR3 coding DNA: TGTGCCAGCTCACCTCGGGAGAATGAGCAGTTCTTC. It yields the protein CASSPRENEQFF. Filled out from reference TRBV18 and TRBJ2-1, the complete variable domain reads NAGVMQNPRHLVRRRGQEARLRCSPMKGHSHVYWYRQLPEEGLKFMVYLQKENIIDESGMPKERFSAEFPKEGPSILRIQQVVRGDSAAYFCASSPRENEQFFGPGTRLTVL.

The chain uses TRBV18 and TRBJ1-4; 7 positions agree with TRBD1. CDR3 length: 15 residues. The ends lost 0 bases at V and 4 bases at J; junction bases unmatched: 2. Germline V gene data show CDR1 as KGHSH and CDR2 as LQKENI. CDR3 in DNA: TGTGCCAGCTCACCACCGACAGGGCTTAATGAAAAACTGTTTTTT. Translation: CASSPPTGLNEKLFF.

The chain couples TRBV27 to TRBJ1-6; 10 bases fit TRBD1. There are 16 residues in the CDR3. Trimming removed 3 bases from V and 8 bases from J; junction bases left unmatched: 7. Looked up from germline, CDR1 is MNHEY and CDR2 is SMNVEV (reference sequence). DNA for the CDR3: TGTGCCAGCAGTTTTACCTCCGGGACAGGGGATTCACCCCTCCACTTT. Translating gives CASSFTSGTGDSPLHF.